This entry lists 9 T cell receptor beta chains sequenced from one sample in a study of T cell changes during pregnancy in multiple sclerosis. Profiling relied on immunoSEQ multiplex PCR, and the TCRdb table lists in-frame clones only, not all of them. The sample holds 65,000 to 90,000 clones, about nine tenths seen once. The sequences come from peripheral blood, collected in the first trimester of pregnancy. The origin of the receptors is a female donor with multiple sclerosis, enrolled in a pregnancy study.

V is TRBV28 and J is TRBJ1-3; a possible D gene is TRBD1 (6 bases). The V and J ends lost 6 bases and 0 bases respectively, with 12 bases between them. The CDR3 extends over 15 amino acids. Per the germline V gene, CDR1 is MDHEN and CDR2 is SYDVKM. CDR3 region: CASSWQGFSGNTIYF. The CDR3 DNA follows: TGTGCCAGCAGCTGGCAGGGGTTCTCTGGAAACACCATATATTTT.

The chain employs TRBV5-1 and TRBJ1-6; 9 bases fit TRBD1. The V gene end was trimmed by 3 bases and the J gene end by 8 bases; junction bases not matched to a gene: 6. CDR3 length equals 15 residues. CDR1 is SGHRS and CDR2 is YFSETQ in the germline V gene. The CDR3 is CASSSRDRVDSPLHF. For the CDR3, the DNA is TGCGCCAGCAGCTCCCGGGACAGGGTCGATTCACCCCTCCACTTT.

V gene TRBV4-3 combines with J gene TRBJ1-5; D is perhaps TRBD1 (5 bases). CDR3 size: 13 residues. Germline CDR1 LGHNA, CDR2 YSLEER. V gave up 3 bases and J gave up 3 bases, with 6 bases separating them. The CDR3 here is CASSQDTNQPQHF. The CDR3 DNA reads TGCGCCAGCAGCCAGGACACCAATCAGCCCCAGCATTTT.

V gene TRBV6-5 combines with J gene TRBJ1-5; weak D call: TRBD1 (5 bases). V was cut by 6 bases and J by 7 bases, with 10 bases left in between. This CDR3 is built from 12 residues. Germline V gene sequence: CDR1 MNHEY, CDR2 SVGAGI. The CDR3 sequence is CASSSGRQPQHF. The DNA for the CDR3 is TGTGCCAGCAGCTCAGGGAGGCAGCCCCAGCATTTT.

On this clone: This clone may be a read error of a much larger clone one base away. The chain recombines TRBV6-6 with TRBJ1-5, with TRBD1 matching 7 bases. With V trimmed by 6 bases and J by 4 bases, 6 bases remained unmatched. CDR1 and CDR2 (germline): MNHNY, SVGAGI (reference sequence). The CDR3 consists of 14 residues. CDR3 nucleotides: TGTGCCAGCAGATCCGGGACAGAGAATCAGCCCCAGCATTTT. It yields the protein CASRSGTENQPQHF.

The rearrangement uses TRBV2 and TRBJ2-7; 11 bases are shared with TRBD2. Germline CDR1 is SNHLY and CDR2 is FYNNEI. V lost 6 bases and J lost 1; bases outside the gene matches: 5. The CDR3 runs to 15 residues. CDR3 loop: CASSPTSGMSYEQYF. The CDR3 nucleotides are TGTGCCAGCAGCCCGACTAGCGGGATGTCCTACGAGCAGTACTTC. Full variable domain (remainder filled in from reference TRBV2 and TRBJ2-7): EPEVTQTPSHQVTQMGQEVILRCVPISNHLYFYWYRQILGQKVEFLVSFYNNEISEKSEIFDDQFSVERPDGSNFTLKIRSTKLEDSAMYFCASSPTSGMSYEQYFGPGTRLTVT.

The V call is TRBV18, the J call TRBJ2-1, with 8 bases identical to TRBD1. V shed 3 bases, J shed 3 bases, and the junction held 4 bases outside the gene matches. Germline lookup yields CDR1 KGHSH and CDR2 LQKENI. CDR3 size: 15 residues. The CDR3 DNA reads as TGTGCCAGCTCACCCAAGGACAGGGTCTACAATGAGCAGTTCTTC. Protein sequence: CASSPKDRVYNEQFF.

The chain combines TRBV10-3 with TRBJ1-5; D ambiguous. The CDR3 sequence is 16 residues long. Germline V gene lookup returns CDR1 ENHRY and CDR2 SYGVKD. Trimming stripped 5 bases from V and 2 bases from J, with 16 bases between. This CDR3 is CAISQGRENGNQPQHF. DNA for the CDR3: TGTGCCATCAGTCAAGGGAGGGAGAATGGCAATCAGCCCCAGCATTTT.

The rearrangement links TRBV4-2 to TRBJ2-2; 9 bases map to TRBD2. CDR3 length equals 17 residues. Germline V gives CDR1 LGHNA, CDR2 YNFKEQ. Unmatched junction bases numbered 6, after V lost 3 bases and J lost 1 base. CDR3 DNA sequence: TGTGCCAGCAGCCATGGAGCGGGAGGCCTGAACACCGGGGAGCTGTTTTTT. It specifies CASSHGAGGLNTGELFF.